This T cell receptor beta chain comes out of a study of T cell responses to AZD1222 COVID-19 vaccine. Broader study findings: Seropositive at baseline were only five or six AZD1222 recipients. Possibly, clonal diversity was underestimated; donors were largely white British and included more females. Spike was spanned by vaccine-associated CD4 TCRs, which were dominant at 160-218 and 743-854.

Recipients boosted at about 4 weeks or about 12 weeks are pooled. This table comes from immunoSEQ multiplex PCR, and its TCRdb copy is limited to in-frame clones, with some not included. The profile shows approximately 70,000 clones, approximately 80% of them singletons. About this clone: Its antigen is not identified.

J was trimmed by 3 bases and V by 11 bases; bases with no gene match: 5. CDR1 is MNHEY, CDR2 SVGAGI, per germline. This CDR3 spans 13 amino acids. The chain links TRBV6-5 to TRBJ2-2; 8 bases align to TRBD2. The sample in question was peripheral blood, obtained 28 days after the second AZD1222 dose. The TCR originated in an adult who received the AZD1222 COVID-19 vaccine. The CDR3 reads CALREGHTGELFF. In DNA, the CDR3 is TGTGCCCTACGGGAGGGTCACACCGGGGAGCTGTTTTTT.